The rows below give T cell receptor beta chains drawn from one sample of a study of CD8 T cells in Susac syndrome. TCRdb independently ran MiXCR on the immunoSEQ multiplex PCR reads; one entry per CDR3 protein. The sample shows 130,000 to 150,000 distinct CDR3 sequences, roughly 94% of them seen only once. The specimen sequenced was CD4+ T cells from PBMCs. The receptors stem from a human donor in good health. Each CDR3 is given with its conserved first and last residue. Fields, in order: J gene, V gene, CDR3 protein.

J gene: TRBJ2-5
V gene: TRBV7-2
CDR3 protein: CASSLRNGVGSDVKTQYF

J gene: TRBJ1-1
V gene: TRBV5-1
CDR3 protein: CASSPSSNTEAFF

J gene: TRBJ1-1
V gene: TRBV12-3/TRBV12-4
CDR3 protein: CASSPTELNTEAFF

J gene: TRBJ1-2
V gene: TRBV3-1
CDR3 protein: CASSQAGTENYGYTF

J gene: TRBJ1-1
V gene: TRBV6-2/TRBV6-3
CDR3 protein: CASSMNPGTGMFLNTEAFF

J gene: TRBJ2-5
V gene: TRBV6-6
CDR3 protein: CASSYLASGQETQYF

J gene: TRBJ2-5
V gene: TRBV6-6
CDR3 protein: CASSYGGGLQETQYF

J gene: TRBJ1-4
V gene: TRBV6-6
CDR3 protein: CASSLLRGGKLFF

J gene: TRBJ1-1
V gene: TRBV5-1
CDR3 protein: CASSLAGARGTEAFF

J gene: TRBJ2-3
V gene: TRBV21-1
CDR3 protein: CASLDGEFLYDTQYF

J gene: TRBJ2-7
V gene: TRBV18
CDR3 protein: CASSSGERDYEQYF

J gene: TRBJ2-6
V gene: TRBV12-3/TRBV12-4
CDR3 protein: CATQGSGANVLTF

J gene: TRBJ2-7
V gene: TRBV6-1
CDR3 protein: CASSVEGPTYEQYF

J gene: TRBJ1-1
V gene: TRBV6-2/TRBV6-3
CDR3 protein: CASRRQGANGEAFF

J gene: TRBJ1-2
V gene: TRBV2
CDR3 protein: CASSTSHSGYTF

J gene: TRBJ2-7
V gene: TRBV20-1
CDR3 protein: CSARGRLADYEQYF

J gene: TRBJ1-1
V gene: TRBV3-1
CDR3 protein: CASSQVLGDTEAFF

J gene: TRBJ2-7
V gene: TRBV3-1
CDR3 protein: CASSRFPKYEQYF

J gene: TRBJ1-2
V gene: TRBV18
CDR3 protein: CASSPGGDYGYTF

J gene: TRBJ2-3
V gene: TRBV18
CDR3 protein: CASSMASAATDTQYF

J gene: TRBJ2-3
V gene: TRBV12-3/TRBV12-4
CDR3 protein: CASSLGGRAVDTQYF

J gene: TRBJ1-2
V gene: TRBV7-9
CDR3 protein: CASSSTGKGYTF

J gene: TRBJ2-1
V gene: TRBV5-4
CDR3 protein: CASSSGGGHNEQFF

J gene: TRBJ1-1
V gene: TRBV15
CDR3 protein: CATSRDGTGGTEAFF

J gene: TRBJ2-5
V gene: TRBV19
CDR3 protein: CASSGQVEETQYF

J gene: TRBJ1-1
V gene: TRBV9
CDR3 protein: CASSAGGATHSLGTEAFF

J gene: TRBJ2-3
V gene: TRBV5-1
CDR3 protein: CASSLVTSSDTQYF

J gene: TRBJ1-2
V gene: TRBV2
CDR3 protein: CASSEEGGLGGYTF

J gene: TRBJ2-2
V gene: TRBV9
CDR3 protein: CASSVGTSGHGELFF

J gene: TRBJ1-1
V gene: TRBV20-1
CDR3 protein: CSAIGTSNTEAFF

J gene: TRBJ2-5
V gene: TRBV24-1
CDR3 protein: CATSDLTGKETQYF

J gene: TRBJ1-1
V gene: TRBV5-1
CDR3 protein: CASSRDWGTEAFF

J gene: TRBJ2-1
V gene: TRBV20-1
CDR3 protein: CSARRGGDEQFF

J gene: TRBJ2-1
V gene: TRBV18
CDR3 protein: CASSPLAGSYNEQFF

J gene: TRBJ2-2
V gene: TRBV12-3/TRBV12-4
CDR3 protein: CASRPHSGGGTGELFF

J gene: TRBJ1-2
V gene: TRBV6-5
CDR3 protein: CASSPSGPAHGYTF

J gene: TRBJ2-5
V gene: TRBV20-1
CDR3 protein: CSARGIGQETQYF

J gene: TRBJ2-4
V gene: TRBV7-8
CDR3 protein: CASSFPGLAGVAKNIQYF

J gene: TRBJ1-2
V gene: TRBV14
CDR3 protein: CASSSAGYGYTF

J gene: TRBJ1-1
V gene: TRBV20-1
CDR3 protein: CSAWGTVYTEAFF

J gene: TRBJ1-2
V gene: TRBV10-3
CDR3 protein: CAISDSQGYYGYTF